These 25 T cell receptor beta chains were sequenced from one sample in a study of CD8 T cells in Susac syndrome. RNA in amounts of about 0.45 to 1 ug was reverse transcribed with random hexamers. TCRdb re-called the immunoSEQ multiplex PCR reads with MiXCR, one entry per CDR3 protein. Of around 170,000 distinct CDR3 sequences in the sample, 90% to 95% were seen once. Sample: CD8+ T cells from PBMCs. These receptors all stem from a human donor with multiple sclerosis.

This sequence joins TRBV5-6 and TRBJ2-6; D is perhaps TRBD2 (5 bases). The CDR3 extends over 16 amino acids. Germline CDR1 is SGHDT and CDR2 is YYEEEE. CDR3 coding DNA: TGTACCACCAATGGACGGGATTTCTCTGGGGCCAACGTCCTGACTTTC. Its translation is CTTNGRDFSGANVLTF. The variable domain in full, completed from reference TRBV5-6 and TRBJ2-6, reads DAGVTQSPTHLIKTRGQQVTLRCSPKSGHDTVSWYQQALGQGPQFIFQYYEEEERQRGNFPDRFSGHQFPNYSSELNVNALLLGDSALYLCTTNGRDFSGANVLTFGAGSRLTVL.

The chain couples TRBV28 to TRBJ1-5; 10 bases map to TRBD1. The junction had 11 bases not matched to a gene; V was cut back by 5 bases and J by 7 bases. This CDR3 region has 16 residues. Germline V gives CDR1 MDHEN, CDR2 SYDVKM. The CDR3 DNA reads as TGTGCCAGCAGTGTAAAACGACAGGGGGCCAGACAGCCCCAGCATTTT. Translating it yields CASSVKRQGARQPQHF.

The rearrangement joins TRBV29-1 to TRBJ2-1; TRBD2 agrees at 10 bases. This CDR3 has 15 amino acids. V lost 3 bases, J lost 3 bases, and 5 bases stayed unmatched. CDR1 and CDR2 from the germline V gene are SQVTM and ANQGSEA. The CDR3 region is CSVDALAGRYNEQFF. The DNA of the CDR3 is TGCAGCGTTGACGCACTAGCGGGACGCTACAATGAGCAGTTCTTC.

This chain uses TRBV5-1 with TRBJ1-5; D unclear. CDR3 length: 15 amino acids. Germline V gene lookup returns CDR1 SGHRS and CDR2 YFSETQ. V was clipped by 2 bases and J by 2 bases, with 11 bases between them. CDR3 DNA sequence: TGCGCCAGCAGCTTTGAAGGGAGGGGCAATCAGCCCCAGCATTTT. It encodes CASSFEGRGNQPQHF. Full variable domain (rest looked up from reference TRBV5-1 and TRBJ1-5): KAGVTQTPRYLIKTRGQQVTLSCSPISGHRSVSWYQQTPGQGLQFLFEYFSETQRNKGNFPGRFSGRQFSNSRSEMNVSTLELGDSALYLCASSFEGRGNQPQHFGDGTRLSIL.

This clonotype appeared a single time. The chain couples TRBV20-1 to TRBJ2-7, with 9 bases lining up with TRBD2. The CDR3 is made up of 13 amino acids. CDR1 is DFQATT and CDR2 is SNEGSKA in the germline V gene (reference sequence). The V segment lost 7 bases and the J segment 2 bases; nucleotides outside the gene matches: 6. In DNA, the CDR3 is TGCAGTGTTCGGACTAGCGCGGCCTACGAGCAGTACTTC. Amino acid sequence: CSVRTSAAYEQYF.

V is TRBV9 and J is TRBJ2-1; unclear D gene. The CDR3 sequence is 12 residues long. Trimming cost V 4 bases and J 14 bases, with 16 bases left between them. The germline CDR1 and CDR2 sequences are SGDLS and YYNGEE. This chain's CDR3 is CASSPAPPIKFF. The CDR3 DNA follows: TGTGCCAGCAGCCCCGCGCCCCCCATCAAGTTCTTC. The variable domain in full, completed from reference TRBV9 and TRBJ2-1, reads DSGVTQTPKHLITATGQRVTLRCSPRSGDLSVYWYQQSLDQGLQFLIQYYNGEERAKGNILERFSAQQFPDLHSELNLSSLELGDSALYFCASSPAPPIKFFGPGTRLTVL.

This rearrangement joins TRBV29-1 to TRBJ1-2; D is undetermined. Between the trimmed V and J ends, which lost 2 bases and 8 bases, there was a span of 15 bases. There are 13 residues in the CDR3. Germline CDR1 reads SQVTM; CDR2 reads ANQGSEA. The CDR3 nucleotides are TGCAGCGTTGAAAGCGGAGGGCGCTGGGGCTACACCTTC. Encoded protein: CSVESGGRWGYTF.

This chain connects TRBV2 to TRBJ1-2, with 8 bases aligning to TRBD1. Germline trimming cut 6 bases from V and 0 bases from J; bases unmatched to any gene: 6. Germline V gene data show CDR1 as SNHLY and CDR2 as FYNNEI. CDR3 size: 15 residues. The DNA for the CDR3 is TGTGCCAGCAGACCAGGACAGGGCGCTAACTATGGCTACACCTTC. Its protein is CASRPGQGANYGYTF.

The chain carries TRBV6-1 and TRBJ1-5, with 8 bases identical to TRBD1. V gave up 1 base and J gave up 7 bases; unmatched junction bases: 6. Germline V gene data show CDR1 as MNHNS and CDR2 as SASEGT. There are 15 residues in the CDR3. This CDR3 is CASSEVTGTGQPQHF. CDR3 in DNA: TGTGCCAGCAGTGAAGTGACAGGGACAGGCCAGCCCCAGCATTTT.

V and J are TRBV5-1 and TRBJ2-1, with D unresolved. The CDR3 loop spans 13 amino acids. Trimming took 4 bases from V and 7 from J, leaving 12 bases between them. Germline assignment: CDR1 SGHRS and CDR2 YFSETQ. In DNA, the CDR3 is TGCGCCAGCAGCGTATCACCTTTAAATGAGCAGTTCTTC. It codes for CASSVSPLNEQFF.

CDR3 nucleotide sequence: TGTGCCAGCAGCCCGGGGACTAGCGGGGGGCCTAGCACAGATACGCAGTATTTT. Amino acid sequence: CASSPGTSGGPSTDTQYF. The chain recombines TRBV7-9 with TRBJ2-3; 15 nucleotides match TRBD2. The V gene's germline CDR1 is SEHNR and CDR2 FQNEAQ (reference sequence). This CDR3 is built from 18 residues. The V and J ends lost 5 bases and 0 bases, in that order; junction bases with no gene match: 6.

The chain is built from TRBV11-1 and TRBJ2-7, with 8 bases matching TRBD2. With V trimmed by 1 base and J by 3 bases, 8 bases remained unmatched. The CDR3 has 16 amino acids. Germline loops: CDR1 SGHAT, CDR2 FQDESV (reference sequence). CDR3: CASSLEAAGAHYEQYF. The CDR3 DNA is TGTGCCAGCAGCTTAGAGGCAGCGGGAGCGCACTACGAGCAGTACTTC.

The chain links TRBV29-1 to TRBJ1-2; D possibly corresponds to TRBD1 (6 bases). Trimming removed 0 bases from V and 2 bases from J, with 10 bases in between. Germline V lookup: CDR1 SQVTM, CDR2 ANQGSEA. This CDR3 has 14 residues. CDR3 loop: CSVEEIQGNYGYTF. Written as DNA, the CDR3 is TGCAGCGTTGAAGAGATTCAGGGGAACTATGGCTACACCTTC. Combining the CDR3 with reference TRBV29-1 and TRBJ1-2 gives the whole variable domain SAVISQKPSRDICQRGTSLTIQCQVDSQVTMMFWYRQQPGQSLTLIATANQGSEATYESGFVIDKFPISRPNLTFSTLTVSNMSPEDSSIYLCSVEEIQGNYGYTFGSGTRLTVV.

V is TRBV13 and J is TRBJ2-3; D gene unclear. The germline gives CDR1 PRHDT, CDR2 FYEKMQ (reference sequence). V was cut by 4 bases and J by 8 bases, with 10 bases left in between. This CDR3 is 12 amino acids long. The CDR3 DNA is TGTGCCAGCAGCTCCCGAGCATTTACGCAGTATTTT. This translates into CASSSRAFTQYF.

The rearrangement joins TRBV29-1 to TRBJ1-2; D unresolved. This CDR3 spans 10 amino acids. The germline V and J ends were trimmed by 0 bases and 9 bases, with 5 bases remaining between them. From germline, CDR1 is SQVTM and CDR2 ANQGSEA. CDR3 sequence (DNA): TGCAGCGTTGAAGATCCCAGCTACACCTTC. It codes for CSVEDPSYTF.

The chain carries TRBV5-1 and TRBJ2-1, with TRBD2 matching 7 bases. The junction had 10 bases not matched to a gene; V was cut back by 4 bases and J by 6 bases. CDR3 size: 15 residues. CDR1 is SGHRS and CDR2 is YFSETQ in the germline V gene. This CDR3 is CASSRGQGGPNEQFF. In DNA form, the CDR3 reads TGCGCCAGCAGCCGGGGCCAGGGAGGGCCCAATGAGCAGTTCTTC.

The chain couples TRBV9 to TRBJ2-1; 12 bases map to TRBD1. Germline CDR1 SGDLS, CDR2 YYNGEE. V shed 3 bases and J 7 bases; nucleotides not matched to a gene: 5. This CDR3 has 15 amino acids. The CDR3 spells CASSAGTGGGNEQFF. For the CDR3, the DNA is TGTGCCAGCAGCGCCGGGACAGGGGGCGGAAATGAGCAGTTCTTC. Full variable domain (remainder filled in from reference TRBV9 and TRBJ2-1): DSGVTQTPKHLITATGQRVTLRCSPRSGDLSVYWYQQSLDQGLQFLIQYYNGEERAKGNILERFSAQQFPDLHSELNLSSLELGDSALYFCASSAGTGGGNEQFFGPGTRLTVL.

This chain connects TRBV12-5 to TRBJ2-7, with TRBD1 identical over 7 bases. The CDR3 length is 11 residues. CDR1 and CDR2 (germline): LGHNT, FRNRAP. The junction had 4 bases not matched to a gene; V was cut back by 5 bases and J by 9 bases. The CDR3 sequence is CASGRTGWQYF. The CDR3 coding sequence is TGTGCTAGTGGTCGGACAGGTTGGCAGTACTTC.

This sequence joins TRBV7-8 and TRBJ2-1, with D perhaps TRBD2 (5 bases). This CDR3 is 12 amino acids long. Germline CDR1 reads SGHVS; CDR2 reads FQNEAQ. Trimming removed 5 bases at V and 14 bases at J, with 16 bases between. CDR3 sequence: CASSSLAPSEFF. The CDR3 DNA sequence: TGTGCCAGCAGCAGCCTAGCCCCGAGTGAGTTCTTC.

The CDR3 DNA reads as TGTGCCAGCAGCCCCCGACAGGGGGCCTGGGCGGAGACCCAGTACTTC. Residues: CASSPRQGAWAETQYF. The chain has TRBV7-9 and TRBJ2-5; 10 nucleotides agree with TRBD1. The germline V gene encodes CDR1 SEHNR and CDR2 FQNEAQ (reference sequence). Trimming cost V 5 bases and J 5 bases; bases outside gene matches: 11. The CDR3 sequence is 16 residues long.

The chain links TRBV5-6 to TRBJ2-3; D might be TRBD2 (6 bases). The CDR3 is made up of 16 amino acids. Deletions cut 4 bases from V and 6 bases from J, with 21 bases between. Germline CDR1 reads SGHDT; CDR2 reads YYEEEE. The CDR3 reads CASSEDLASPPDTQYF. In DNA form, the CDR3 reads TGTGCCAGCAGCGAGGACCTAGCGTCCCCGCCGGATACGCAGTATTTT.

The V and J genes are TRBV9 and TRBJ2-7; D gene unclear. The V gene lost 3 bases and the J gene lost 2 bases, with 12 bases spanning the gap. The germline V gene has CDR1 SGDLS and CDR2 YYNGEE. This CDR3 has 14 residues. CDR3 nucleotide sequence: TGTGCCAGCAGCGGGGGTGGAGTTCCCTACGAGCAGTACTTC. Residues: CASSGGGVPYEQYF.

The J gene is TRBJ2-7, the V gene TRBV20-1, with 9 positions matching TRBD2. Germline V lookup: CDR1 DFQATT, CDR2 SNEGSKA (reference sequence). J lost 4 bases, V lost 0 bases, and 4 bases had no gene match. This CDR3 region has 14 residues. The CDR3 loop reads CSAREGLARYEQYF. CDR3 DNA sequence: TGCAGTGCTAGAGAAGGACTAGCGAGATACGAGCAGTACTTC.

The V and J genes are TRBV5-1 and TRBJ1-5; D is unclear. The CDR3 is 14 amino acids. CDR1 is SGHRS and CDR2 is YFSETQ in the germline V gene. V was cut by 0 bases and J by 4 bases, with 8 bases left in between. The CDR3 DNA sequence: TGCGCCAGCAGCTTGGGTGGTGATAATCAGCCCCAGCATTTT. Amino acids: CASSLGGDNQPQHF.

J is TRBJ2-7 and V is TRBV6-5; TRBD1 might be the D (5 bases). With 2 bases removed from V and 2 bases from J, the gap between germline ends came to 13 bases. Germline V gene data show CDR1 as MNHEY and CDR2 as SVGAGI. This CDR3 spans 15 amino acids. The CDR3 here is CASSYGPDRTYEQYF. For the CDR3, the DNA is TGTGCCAGCAGTTACGGGCCTGACAGAACCTACGAGCAGTACTTC.